This T cell receptor (beta chain) was recorded in a study of blood T cell repertoires in COVID-19. Study-wide context: Whether acute or convalescent, the COVID-19 samples came from the United States, Italy and Spain. Sources were T cells, B-cell-depleted T cells, or PBMCs; the material itself was cDNA or gDNA.

TCRdb keeps only in-frame clones here, not all; method: immunoSEQ multiplex PCR. The table includes about 220,000 clones, approximately 82% detected once. In its sample, this clone was seen once. This CDR3 spans 15 amino acids. The J segment lost 6 bases and the V segment lost 2 bases, leaving 7 bases of the junction unmatched. CDR1 LNHDA and CDR2 SQIVND come from the germline V gene (reference sequence). The clonotype originates from a man aged 40-55 years who had recovered from COVID-19. Sequenced material: peripheral blood. The chain is built from TRBV19 and TRBJ1-2, with 9 nucleotides matching TRBD1. The CDR3 reads CASSIRGQGSHGYTF. The CDR3 bases are TGTGCCAGTAGTATAAGGGGACAGGGTTCTCATGGCTACACCTTC.